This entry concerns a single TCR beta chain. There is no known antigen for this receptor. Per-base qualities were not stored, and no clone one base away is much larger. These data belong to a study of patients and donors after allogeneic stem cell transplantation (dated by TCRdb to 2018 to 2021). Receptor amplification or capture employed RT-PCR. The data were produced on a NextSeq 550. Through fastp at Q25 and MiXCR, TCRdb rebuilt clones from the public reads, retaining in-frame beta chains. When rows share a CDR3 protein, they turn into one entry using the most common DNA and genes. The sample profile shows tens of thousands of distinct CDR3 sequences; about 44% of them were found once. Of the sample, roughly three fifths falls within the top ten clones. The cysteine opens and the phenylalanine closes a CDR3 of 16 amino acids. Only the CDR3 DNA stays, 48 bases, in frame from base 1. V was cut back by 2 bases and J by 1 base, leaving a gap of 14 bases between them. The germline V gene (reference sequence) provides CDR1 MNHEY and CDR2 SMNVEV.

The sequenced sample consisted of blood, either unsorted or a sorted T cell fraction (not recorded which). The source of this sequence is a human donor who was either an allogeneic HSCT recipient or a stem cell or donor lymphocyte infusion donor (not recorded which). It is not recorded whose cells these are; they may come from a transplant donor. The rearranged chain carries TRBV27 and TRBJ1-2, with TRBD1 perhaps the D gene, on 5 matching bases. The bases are TGTGCCAGCAGTTTAAAATTCAGGGATTATAACTATGGCTACACCTTC. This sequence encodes CASSLKFRDYNYGYTF.